The rows below give T cell receptor beta chains drawn from one sample of a study of OX40 agonist ivuxolimab in advanced cancers. Profiling relied on immunoSEQ multiplex PCR, and the TCRdb table lists in-frame clones only, not all of them. The sample has about 50,000 clones, about 93% seen once. The sequencing used CD4+ or CD8+ T cells sorted from blood, collected in a trial of the OX40 agonist ivuxolimab. These receptors were obtained from an adult with an advanced solid tumor such as melanoma, head and neck, liver or kidney cancer. CDR3s include the opening cysteine and the closing phenylalanine or tryptophan. The order of the fields is clone size, J gene, D gene, V gene, CDR3 protein, CDR3 DNA. D genes are given only for firm matches. Clone size is shown for a subset of rows, as once, few, many or a class of expanded clone.

NA | TRBJ2-7 | NA | TRBV21-1 | CASSHTPAGGRYQGAYEQYF | TGTGCCAGCAGCCACACTCCAGCGGGAGGTAGGTACCAGGGGGCCTACGAGCAGTACTTC
NA | TRBJ2-5 | NA | TRBV28 | CATRPFVGTQYF | TGTGCCACGCGTCCCTTCGTCGGGACCCAGTACTTC
NA | TRBJ1-5 | NA | TRBV7-8 | CASSRGRWFGNQPQHF | TGTGCCAGCAGTCGAGGCCGGTGGTTTGGCAATCAGCCCCAGCATTTT
NA | TRBJ2-7 | NA | TRBV18 | CASSPPTGYPYEQYF | TGTGCCAGCTCACCACCGACAGGATATCCCTACGAGCAGTACTTC
NA | TRBJ2-1 | NA | TRBV6-5 | CASSYSNSDTLGEQFF | TGTGCCAGCAGTTACTCGAACTCGGATACCTTGGGTGAGCAGTTCTTC
NA | TRBJ2-2 | NA | TRBV15 | CATAWETNTGELFF | TGTGCCACCGCCTGGGAGACGAACACCGGGGAGCTGTTTTTT
few | TRBJ2-3 | TRBD2 | TRBV9 | CASSAGAGTSTDTQYF | TGTGCCAGCAGCGCCGGAGCGGGAACTAGCACAGATACGCAGTATTTT
NA | TRBJ2-1 | TRBD2 | TRBV28 | CASSSPSGRSQSSYNEQFF | TGTGCCAGCAGTTCGCCTAGCGGGCGATCCCAGAGCTCCTACAATGAGCAGTTCTTC
NA | TRBJ2-1 | TRBD1 | TRBV5-1 | CASSQDRGIASWRFF | TGCGCCAGCAGTCAGGACAGGGGTATAGCTAGTTGGCGGTTCTTC
NA | TRBJ2-7 | NA | TRBV13 | CASSPGLAYEQYF | TGTGCCAGCAGCCCGGGACTCGCGTACGAGCAGTACTTC
NA | TRBJ1-5 | TRBD1 | TRBV5-6 | CASSYGTVNQPQHF | TGTGCCAGCAGCTACGGGACAGTCAATCAGCCCCAGCATTTT
once | TRBJ2-1 | TRBD2 | TRBV27 | CASSMPTGLAGSDRNEQFF | TGTGCCAGCAGTATGCCGACGGGACTAGCGGGAAGTGACCGTAATGAGCAGTTCTTC
NA | TRBJ2-7 | NA | TRBV28 | CASSPVGGHHEQYF | TGTGCCAGCAGTCCCGTCGGGGGGCATCACGAGCAGTACTTC
NA | TRBJ2-7 | NA | TRBV28 | CASRSNVGGVYEQYF | TGTGCCAGCAGATCAAATGTAGGTGGTGTCTACGAGCAGTACTTC
once | TRBJ2-1 | TRBD2 | TRBV4-3 | CASSQEGAGGYRNEQFF | TGCGCCAGCAGCCAAGAAGGAGCGGGAGGGTATCGCAATGAGCAGTTCTTC
NA | TRBJ2-7 | TRBD1 | TRBV4-1 | CASSQDWTGTYEQYF | TGCGCCAGCAGCCAAGACTGGACAGGGACCTACGAGCAGTACTTC
NA | TRBJ2-2 | TRBD2 | TRBV6-1 | CASSVWLAGSNTGELFF | TGTGCCAGCAGTGTTTGGCTAGCGGGTTCTAACACCGGGGAGCTGTTTTTT
NA | TRBJ2-1 | NA | TRBV4-3 | CASSQEAGTLNEQFF | TGCGCCAGCAGCCAAGAGGCCGGGACACTCAATGAGCAGTTCTTC
NA | TRBJ2-7 | TRBD2 | TRBV9 | CASSVASGSPYEQYF | TGTGCCAGCAGCGTAGCCAGCGGGAGCCCCTACGAGCAGTACTTC
NA | TRBJ2-7 | NA | TRBV30 | CAWSQPGVTGEQYF | TGTGCCTGGAGTCAACCGGGAGTAACGGGCGAGCAGTACTTC
NA | TRBJ1-2 | NA | TRBV5-4 | CASRLPGPEGYGYTF | TGTGCCAGCAGACTCCCGGGCCCCGAGGGCTATGGCTACACCTTC
NA | TRBJ1-1 | TRBD1 | TRBV7-6 | CASSLLTPGQLNTEAFF | TGTGCCAGCAGCTTACTAACACCGGGACAGCTGAACACTGAAGCTTTCTTT
once | TRBJ2-3 | NA | TRBV7-9 | CASSTPGDQNTQYF | TGTGCCAGCAGCACCCCCGGCGACCAAAATACGCAGTATTTT
NA | TRBJ2-5 | NA | TRBV6-5 | CAIGWPGTTKETQYF | TGTGCCATCGGCTGGCCAGGGACAACTAAAGAGACCCAGTACTTC
NA | TRBJ1-1 | TRBD1 | TRBV11-2 | CASSSGGPEAFF | TGTGCCAGCAGCTCAGGGGGCCCTGAAGCTTTCTTT
NA | TRBJ2-1 | NA | TRBV5-1 | CASSSGPSSYNEQFF | TGCGCCAGCAGCTCGGGACCGAGCTCCTACAATGAGCAGTTCTTC
NA | TRBJ2-7 | NA | TRBV7-9 | CASSFPPSLRGEQYF | TGTGCCAGCAGCTTCCCCCCCTCGTTACGTGGCGAGCAGTACTTC
NA | TRBJ2-1 | NA | TRBV19 | CASSWVVGQGDNEQFF | TGTGCCAGTAGTTGGGTTGTGGGGCAGGGAGACAATGAGCAGTTCTTC
NA | TRBJ1-1 | TRBD1 | TRBV27 | CASSTTGESTEAFF | TGTGCCAGCAGTACGACAGGGGAGAGCACTGAAGCTTTCTTT
NA | TRBJ2-7 | NA | TRBV19 | CASSIIGRDEQYF | TGTGCCAGTAGTATTATAGGAAGGGACGAGCAGTACTTC
NA | TRBJ1-4 | TRBD1 | TRBV7-9 | CASSLDPRGGSEKLFF | TGTGCCAGCAGCTTAGACCCCAGGGGGGGGTCAGAAAAACTGTTTTTT
NA | TRBJ2-7 | NA | TRBV19 | CASSSLPGATGEQYF | TGTGCCAGTAGTTCCTTACCAGGGGCAACTGGGGAGCAGTACTTC
NA | TRBJ2-7 | TRBD2 | TRBV27 | CASSLEGGAGYEQYF | TGTGCCAGCAGTTTAGAGGGAGGGGCCGGGTACGAGCAGTACTTC
NA | TRBJ2-7 | TRBD2 | TRBV7-8 | CASSSPRLAGAYEQYF | TGTGCCAGCAGCTCCCCCAGACTAGCGGGAGCCTACGAGCAGTACTTC
NA | TRBJ2-1 | NA | TRBV7-3 | CASSLGGADNEQFF | TGTGCCAGCAGCTTAGGGGGCGCCGACAATGAGCAGTTCTTC
NA | TRBJ2-3 | TRBD2 | TRBV5-1 | CASSLGDSGRLTDTQYF | TGCGCCAGCAGCTTGGGGGATAGCGGGAGACTCACAGATACGCAGTATTTT
NA | TRBJ1-1 | NA | TRBV7-9 | CASSFTGSLGTEAFF | TGTGCCAGCAGCTTTACAGGGTCCCTGGGCACTGAAGCTTTCTTT
NA | TRBJ2-2 | NA | TRBV29-1 | CSVYESGELFF | TGCAGCGTCTACGAGAGCGGGGAGCTGTTTTTT
NA | TRBJ2-1 | NA | TRBV4-3 | CASSPRGYNEQFF | TGCGCCAGCAGCCCCAGGGGTTACAATGAGCAGTTCTTC
NA | TRBJ1-3 | NA | TRBV27 | CASSLSAPGEGNTIYF | TGTGCCAGCAGTTTATCGGCGCCGGGGGAGGGAAACACCATATATTTT
NA | TRBJ2-7 | NA | TRBV11-2 | CASSRTSYEQYF | TGTGCCAGCTCCAGGACTTCCTACGAGCAGTACTTC
NA | TRBJ2-1 | TRBD1 | TRBV28 | CASSWGQEFYNEQFF | TGTGCCAGCAGTTGGGGACAGGAGTTCTACAATGAGCAGTTCTTC
NA | TRBJ2-5 | NA | TRBV7-2 | CASSSEGYQETQYF | TGTGCCAGCAGCTCGGAGGGGTACCAAGAGACCCAGTACTTC
NA | TRBJ1-1 | TRBD1 | TRBV28 | CASRQGVNTEAFF | TGTGCCAGCCGACAGGGGGTGAACACTGAAGCTTTCTTT
once | TRBJ2-2 | TRBD1 | TRBV11-2 | CASSLGLAGGVTGELFF | TGTGCCAGCAGCTTAGGGCTGGCAGGGGGCGTCACCGGGGAGCTGTTTTTT
once | TRBJ2-3 | NA | TRBV29-1 | CSVEMEGASGWTQYF | TGCAGCGTTGAAATGGAGGGGGCGTCGGGGTGGACGCAGTATTTT
NA | TRBJ2-7 | NA | TRBV27 | CASSLVGQGGLYEQYF | TGTGCCAGCAGCCTAGTGGGGCAGGGGGGACTCTACGAGCAGTACTTC
NA | TRBJ2-1 | TRBD2 | TRBV4-1 | CASSQVSSGRYNEQFF | TGCGCCAGCAGCCAAGTATCTAGCGGGAGGTACAATGAGCAGTTCTTC
NA | TRBJ2-7 | NA | TRBV10-2 | CASSELPLAGDEQYF | TGCGCCAGCAGTGAGTTACCTTTAGCAGGGGACGAGCAGTACTTC
NA | TRBJ2-1 | TRBD2 | TRBV7-2 | CASSLFLADEQFF | TGTGCCAGCAGCCTTTTTCTAGCGGATGAGCAGTTCTTC
NA | TRBJ2-1 | NA | TRBV7-7 | CASSLTPGSDEQFF | TGTGCCAGCAGCTTAACTCCGGGGTCGGATGAGCAGTTCTTC
NA | TRBJ1-2 | NA | TRBV9 | CASSARTQEAYGYTF | TGTGCCAGCAGCGCTCGGACTCAGGAGGCCTATGGCTACACCTTC
once | TRBJ2-7 | NA | TRBV11-1 | CASSPFGSGPYEQYF | TGTGCCAGCAGCCCCTTTGGGAGCGGCCCCTACGAGCAGTACTTC